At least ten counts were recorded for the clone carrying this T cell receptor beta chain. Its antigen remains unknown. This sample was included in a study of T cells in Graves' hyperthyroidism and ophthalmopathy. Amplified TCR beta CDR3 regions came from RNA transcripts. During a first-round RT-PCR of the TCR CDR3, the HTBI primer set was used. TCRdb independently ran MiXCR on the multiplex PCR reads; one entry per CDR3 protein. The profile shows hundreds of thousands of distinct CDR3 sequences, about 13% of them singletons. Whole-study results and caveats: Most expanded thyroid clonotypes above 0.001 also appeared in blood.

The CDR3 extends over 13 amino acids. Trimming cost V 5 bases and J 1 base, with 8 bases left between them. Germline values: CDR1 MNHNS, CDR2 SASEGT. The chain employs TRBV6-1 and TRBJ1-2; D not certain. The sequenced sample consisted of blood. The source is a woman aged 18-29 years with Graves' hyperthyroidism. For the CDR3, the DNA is TGTGCCAGCAGTATCTTGGTTAACTATGGCTACACCTTC. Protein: CASSILVNYGYTF.